This T cell receptor beta chain is from a study of PD-1 blockade in classical Hodgkin lymphoma. Clones were read by immunoSEQ multiplex PCR, and TCRdb kept only the in-frame ones, dropping some. Of some 95,000 clones in the sample, 89% were seen once. Every patient was affected by relapse after autologous stem cell transplantation, while exposure to brentuximab vedotin was not uniform. Trimming took 2 bases from V and 7 from J; bases not matched to a gene: 6. This CDR3 is 15 amino acids long. CDR1 is SGHRS, CDR2 YFSETQ, per germline. This chain uses TRBV5-1 with TRBJ2-2; 9 bases agree with TRBD1. This receptor was obtained from a human donor with classical Hodgkin lymphoma. The sample in question was peripheral blood mononuclear cells (PBMCs), obtained before the second cycle of nivolumab. The CDR3 loop is CASSFRDRAFGELFF. The CDR3, as DNA: TGCGCCAGCAGCTTCCGGGACAGGGCCTTCGGGGAGCTGTTTTTT.